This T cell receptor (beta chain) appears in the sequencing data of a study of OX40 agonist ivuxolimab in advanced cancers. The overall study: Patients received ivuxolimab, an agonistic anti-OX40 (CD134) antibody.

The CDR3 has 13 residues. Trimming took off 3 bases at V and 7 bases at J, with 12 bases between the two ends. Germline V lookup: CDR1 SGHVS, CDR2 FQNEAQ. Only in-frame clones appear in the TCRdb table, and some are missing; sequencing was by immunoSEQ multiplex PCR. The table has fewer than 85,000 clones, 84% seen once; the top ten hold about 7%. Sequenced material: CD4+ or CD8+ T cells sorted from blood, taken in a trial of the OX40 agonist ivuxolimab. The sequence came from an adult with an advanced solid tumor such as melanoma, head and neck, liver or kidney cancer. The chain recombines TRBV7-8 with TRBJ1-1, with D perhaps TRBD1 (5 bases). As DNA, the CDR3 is TGTGCCAGCAGCTTGGGGACGGGGCTTGAAGCTTTCTTT. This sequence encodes CASSLGTGLEAFF.